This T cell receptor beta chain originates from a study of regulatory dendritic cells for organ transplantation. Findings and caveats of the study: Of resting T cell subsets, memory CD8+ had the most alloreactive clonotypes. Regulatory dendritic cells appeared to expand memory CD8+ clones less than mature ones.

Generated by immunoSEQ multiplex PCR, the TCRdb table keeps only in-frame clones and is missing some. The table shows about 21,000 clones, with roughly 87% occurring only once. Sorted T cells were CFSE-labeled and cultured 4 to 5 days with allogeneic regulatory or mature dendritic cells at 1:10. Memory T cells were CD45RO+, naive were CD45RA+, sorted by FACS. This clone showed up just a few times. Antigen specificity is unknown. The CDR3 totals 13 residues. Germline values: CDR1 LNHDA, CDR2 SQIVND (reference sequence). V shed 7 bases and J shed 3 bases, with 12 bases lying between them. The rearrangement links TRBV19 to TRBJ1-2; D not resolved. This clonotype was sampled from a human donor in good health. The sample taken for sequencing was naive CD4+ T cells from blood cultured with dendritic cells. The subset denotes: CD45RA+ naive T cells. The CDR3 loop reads CASKADPDYGYTF. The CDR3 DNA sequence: TGTGCCAGTAAGGCAGACCCTGACTATGGCTACACCTTC.